The sample holds a few counts of the clone carrying this T cell receptor beta chain. Its antigen is not known. This sample is drawn from a study of T-cell memory formation after mild COVID-19. Study-wide findings and caveats: Later expanders leaned CD4+, whereas clones that contracted between day 15 and 85 were balanced CD4/CD8.

Trimming cost V 5 bases and J 11 bases; bases outside gene matches: 8. The CDR3 is 12 amino acids. MiXCR was run by TCRdb on the 5' RACE reads, yielding one entry per CDR3 protein. The table has over 120,000 distinct CDR3 sequences, around 25% seen once. The receptor comes from an adult woman who had mild COVID-19 (a few samples of this study predate the infection). Cell type and time point are not known. This chain connects TRBV12-3 or TRBV12-4 to TRBJ1-1; 7 bases match TRBD1. Material: PBMCs or a T cell subset sorted from them (not recorded which). The CDR3, as DNA: TGTGCCAGCAGTCCTTGGGACAGAGGGGCTTTCTTT. Protein sequence: CASSPWDRGAFF.